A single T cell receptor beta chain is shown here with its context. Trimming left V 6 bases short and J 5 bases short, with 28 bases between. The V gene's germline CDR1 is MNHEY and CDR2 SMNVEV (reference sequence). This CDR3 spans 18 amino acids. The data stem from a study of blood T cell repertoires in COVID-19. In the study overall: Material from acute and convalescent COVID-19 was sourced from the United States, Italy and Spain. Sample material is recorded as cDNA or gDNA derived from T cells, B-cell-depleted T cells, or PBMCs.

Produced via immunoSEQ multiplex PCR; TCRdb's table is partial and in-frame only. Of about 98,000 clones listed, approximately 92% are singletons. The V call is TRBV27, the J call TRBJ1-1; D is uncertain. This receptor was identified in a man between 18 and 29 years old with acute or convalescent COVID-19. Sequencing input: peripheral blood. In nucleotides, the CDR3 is TGTGCCAGCAGCCGGATGGCCGGGATGCCGCCCAGCGGAACTGAAGCTTTCTTT. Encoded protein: CASSRMAGMPPSGTEAFF.